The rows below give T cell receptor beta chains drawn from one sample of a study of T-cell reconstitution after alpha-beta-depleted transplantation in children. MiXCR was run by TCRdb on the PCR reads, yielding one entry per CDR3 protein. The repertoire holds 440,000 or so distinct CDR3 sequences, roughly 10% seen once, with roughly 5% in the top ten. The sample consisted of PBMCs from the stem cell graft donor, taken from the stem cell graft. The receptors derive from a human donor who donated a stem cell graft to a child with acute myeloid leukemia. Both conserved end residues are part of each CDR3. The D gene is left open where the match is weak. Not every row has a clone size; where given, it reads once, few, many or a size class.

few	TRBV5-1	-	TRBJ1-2	CTSSLEPTSSYTF	TGCACCAGCAGCTTGGAGCCCACCAGTAGCTACACCTTC
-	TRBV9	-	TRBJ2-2	CASSVEFRVWNTGELFF	TGTGCCAGCAGCGTAGAGTTCAGGGTTTGGAACACCGGGGAGCTGTTTTTT
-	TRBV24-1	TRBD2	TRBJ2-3	CATSDWRETDTQYF	TGTGCCACCAGTGATTGGCGGGAGACAGATACGCAGTATTTT
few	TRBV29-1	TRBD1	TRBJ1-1	CSVVGTGAGNTEAFF	TGCAGCGTTGTAGGGACAGGGGCTGGGAACACTGAAGCTTTCTTT
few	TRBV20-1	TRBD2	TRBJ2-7	CSARDSEHGGRAGYEQYF	TGCAGTGCTAGAGACTCGGAACATGGCGGGAGGGCCGGTTACGAGCAGTACTTC
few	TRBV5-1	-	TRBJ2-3	CASSLDATDTQYF	TGCGCCAGCAGCTTGGACGCTACGGATACGCAGTATTTT
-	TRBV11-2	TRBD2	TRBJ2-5	CASSLDWSGTSGSQETQYF	TGTGCCAGCAGCTTAGATTGGAGTGGGACTAGCGGGAGTCAAGAGACCCAGTACTTC
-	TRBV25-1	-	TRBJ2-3	CASSGTASTDTQYF	TGTGCCAGCAGTGGGACGGCCAGCACAGATACGCAGTATTTT
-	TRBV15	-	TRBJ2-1	CATSTGGDPVNNEQFF	TGTGCCACCAGCACAGGGGGGGACCCGGTGAACAATGAGCAGTTCTTC
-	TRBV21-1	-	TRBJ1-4	CASIARTAQDEKLFF	TGTGCCAGCATTGCACGGACGGCCCAGGATGAAAAACTGTTTTTT
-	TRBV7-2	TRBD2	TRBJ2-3	CASSSWTSGRDTQYF	TGTGCCAGCAGCTCCTGGACTAGCGGGAGAGATACGCAGTATTTT
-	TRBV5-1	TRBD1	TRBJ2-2	CASTGQGYTGELFF	TGCGCCAGCACTGGACAGGGGTACACCGGGGAGCTGTTTTTT
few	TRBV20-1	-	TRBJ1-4	CSASGFSNEKLFF	TGCAGTGCTAGCGGCTTTTCTAATGAAAAACTGTTTTTT
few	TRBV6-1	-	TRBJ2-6	CASRGGTGTGANVLTF	TGTGCCAGCAGGGGAGGGACAGGTACTGGGGCCAACGTCCTGACTTTC
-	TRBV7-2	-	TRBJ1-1	CASSLGTTVTEAFF	TGTGCCAGCAGCTTAGGAACGACAGTCACTGAAGCTTTCTTT
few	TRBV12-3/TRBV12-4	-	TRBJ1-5	CASSLAVGQYSNQPQHF	TGTGCCAGCAGTTTAGCGGTAGGGCAGTATAGCAATCAGCCCCAGCATTTT
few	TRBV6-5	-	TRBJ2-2	CASRPGAINTGELFF	TGTGCCAGCAGACCCGGGGCTATAAACACCGGGGAGCTGTTTTTT